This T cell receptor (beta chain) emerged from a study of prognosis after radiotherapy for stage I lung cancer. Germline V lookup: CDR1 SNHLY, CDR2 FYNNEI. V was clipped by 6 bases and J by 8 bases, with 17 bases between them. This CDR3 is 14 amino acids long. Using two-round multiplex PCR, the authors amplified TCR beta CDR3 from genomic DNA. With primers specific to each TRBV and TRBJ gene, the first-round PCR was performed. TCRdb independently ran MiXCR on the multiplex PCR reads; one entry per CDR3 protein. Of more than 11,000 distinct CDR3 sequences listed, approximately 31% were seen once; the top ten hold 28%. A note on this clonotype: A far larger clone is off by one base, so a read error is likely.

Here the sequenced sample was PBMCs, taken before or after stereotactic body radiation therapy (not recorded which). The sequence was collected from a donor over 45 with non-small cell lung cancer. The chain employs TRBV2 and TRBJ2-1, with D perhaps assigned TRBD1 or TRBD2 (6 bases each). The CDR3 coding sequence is TGTGCCAGCAGCCTTAGGAGGGGGTCGTATGAGCAGTTCTTC. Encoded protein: CASSLRRGSYEQFF. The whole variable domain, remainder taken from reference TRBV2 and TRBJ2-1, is EPEVTQTPSHQVTQMGQEVILRCVPISNHLYFYWYRQILGQKVEFLVSFYNNEISEKSEIFDDQFSVERPDGSNFTLKIRSTKLEDSAMYFCASSLRRGSYEQFFGPGTRLTVL.